The source of this T cell receptor beta chain is a study of OX40 agonist ivuxolimab in advanced cancers. As for the study more broadly: Ivuxolimab was an agonistic, fully human IgG2 monoclonal antibody directed against OX40 (CD134), a costimulatory receptor. Intravenous ivuxolimab was administered to patients every 2 weeks at six dose levels: 0.01, 0.1, 0.3, 1.5, 3 and 10 mg/kg. Of the approximately 50 patients in dose escalation, 19 had hepatocellular carcinoma, about 15 had melanoma, 9 had renal cell carcinoma and 9 had head and neck cancer. A male proportion of 82.7% and a mean age of roughly 58 years, ranging from roughly 23 to 80, were recorded for the dose-escalation cohort. Patients were allowed to have had prior anti-PD-1, anti-PD-L1 or anti-CTLA-4 therapy, and around two fifths of the dose-escalation patients had been treated with checkpoint inhibitors. Partial responses occurred in three dose-escalation patients: two with cutaneous melanoma and one with hepatocellular carcinoma. Peripheral TCRbeta sequencing aimed to test whether ivuxolimab altered TCR sequence diversity and caused clonal T-cell expansion. The paper covers the monotherapy dose-escalation part of the phase I ivuxolimab trial, which included N of about 50 patients. General conclusions and limits of the study: In partial responders in the 0.1-3.0 mg/kg groups, normalized peripheral clonal expansion was found to be among the lowest, especially among CD8+ T cells. After ivuxolimab, CD8+ T cells had more expanded clones than CD4+ T cells on average. The antigen specificity of the clonally expanded peripheral T cells was not determined. At doses of 0.1 to 3.0 mg/kg, clonal expansion of both CD4+ and CD8+ T cells in blood was seen between baseline and week 6. Low levels of normalized T-cell clonal expansion were also seen in some nonresponding patients.

For sequencing of the TCRbeta CDR3 region, genomic DNA was extracted from the sorted cells. The immunoSEQ Assay was used to sequence the TCRbeta CDR3 regions. Drawn from immuneACCESS, this table holds only the in-frame rearrangements with V and J called that TCRdb kept. Clones are partly lost; checked studies trace under half to an unresolved V gene and leave the rest unexplained. Present in this sample are fewer than 100,000 clones, roughly 84% of which were seen just once. The ten largest make up 5.5% to 8% of the sample. A note on this clone: The antigen it recognizes is unknown. The junction differs from germline at one of its ends, possibly a read error.

Based on the germline V gene, the CDR1 and CDR2 sequences are SGHTA and FQGNSA. The CDR3 numbers 14 residues from cysteine through phenylalanine. The retained sequence is limited to the CDR3, 42 bases, with the frame set at the first base. Patients with autoimmune disease history or receiving systemic immunosuppression were excluded from the trial. Peripheral blood for TCR sequencing was collected from all dose cohorts at baseline, on cycle 4 day 1, and on cycle 7 day 1. Samples came from an open-label, multicenter, first-in-human phase I dose-escalation trial of ivuxolimab. The trial enrolled adults with locally advanced or metastatic head and neck squamous cell, hepatocellular, melanoma or renal cell carcinoma. Before TCR sequencing, CD4+ and CD8+ T cells were separately sorted from peripheral blood.

This chain is built from TRBV7-2 and TRBJ1-2; no confident D gene assignment can be made. The source was CD4+ or CD8+ T cells sorted from blood, collected in a trial of the OX40 agonist ivuxolimab. This receptor was identified in an adult with an advanced solid tumor such as melanoma, head and neck, liver or kidney cancer. At the DNA level, the sequence is TGTGCCAGCAGGTTAGATGCGGGGATTCGCGGCTACACCTTC. It is translated as CASRLDAGIRGYTF.